This T cell receptor beta chain was recorded in a study of OX40 agonist ivuxolimab in advanced cancers. Study-level information: Having had anti-PD-1, anti-PD-L1 or anti-CTLA-4 therapy before was allowed, and approximately 40% had some.

Prior autoimmune disease or systemic immunosuppression barred patients. The CDR3 runs to 14 residues. The V end lost 0 bases, the J end lost 8 bases, and 8 bases lay between the germline ends. Germline V gene data show CDR1 as LNHNV and CDR2 as YYDKDF (reference sequence). Data came from immunoSEQ multiplex PCR; TCRdb stores just in-frame clones and leaves some out. In the table there are fewer than 50,000 clones, 85% to 90% of which are singletons. This clone appeared a few times. Its antigen is not known. Points from the study as a whole: CD4+ and CD8+ blood T cells expanded clonally by week 6 at 0.1 to 3.0 mg/kg. Patients with a partial response at 0.1-3.0 mg/kg had among the lowest clonal expansion.

Sequenced here: CD4+ or CD8+ T cells sorted from blood, sampled in a trial of the OX40 agonist ivuxolimab. The chain uses TRBV15 and TRBJ1-6; D perhaps matches TRBD1 (5 bases). The TCR comes from an adult with an advanced solid tumor such as melanoma, head and neck, liver or kidney cancer. CDR3: CATSRERGYSPLHF. The DNA of the CDR3 is TGTGCCACCAGCAGAGAGAGGGGTTATTCACCCCTCCACTTT.